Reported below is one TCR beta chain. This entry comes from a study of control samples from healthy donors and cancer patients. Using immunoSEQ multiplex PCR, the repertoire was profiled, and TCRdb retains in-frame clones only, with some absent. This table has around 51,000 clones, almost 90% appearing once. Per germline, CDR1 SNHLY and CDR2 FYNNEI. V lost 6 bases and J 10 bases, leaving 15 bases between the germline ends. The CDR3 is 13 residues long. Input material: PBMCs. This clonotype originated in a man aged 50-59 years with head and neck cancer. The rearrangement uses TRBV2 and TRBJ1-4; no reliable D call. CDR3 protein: CASRTNQVGKLFF. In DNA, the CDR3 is TGTGCCAGCAGGACAAACCAGGTGGGAAAACTGTTTTTT.